Listed below are T cell receptor beta chains from one sample, sequenced in a study of PD-1 blockade in classical Hodgkin lymphoma. TCRdb's copy holds only in-frame clones and misses some; the assay was immunoSEQ multiplex PCR. The sample contains roughly 40,000 clones, about 89% of which appear only once. Sequencing used peripheral blood mononuclear cells (PBMCs), obtained at baseline. These receptors came from a human donor with classical Hodgkin lymphoma. The CDR3 runs from the conserved cysteine through the conserved F or W. Fields, in order: D gene, J gene, V gene, clone size, CDR3 DNA, CDR3 protein. The D gene is left open where the match is weak. Size is stated for part of the rows, as once, few or many counts, or as a class when the clone is expanded.

>NA|TRBJ1-2|TRBV11-1|NA
TGTGCCAGCAGCTTAAGAGGCAGGGTAGGCTATGGCTACACCTTC
CASSLRGRVGYGYTF
>NA|TRBJ2-1|TRBV21-1|NA
TGTGCCAGCAGCACAAGGGGGGAGGGAACGGGACTAGCGGGTTATAGCTCCTACAATGAGCAGTTCTTC
CASSTRGEGTGLAGYSSYNEQFF
>NA|TRBJ1-2|TRBV6-6|NA
TGTGCCAGCAGTTACGGGAGGGGCTGGAACTATGGCTACACCTTC
CASSYGRGWNYGYTF
>NA|TRBJ1-1|TRBV28|NA
TGTGCCAGCAACCCGGCCCCGCGTAAGGTCAAAGATGACTTT
CASNPAPRKVKDDF
>NA|TRBJ2-1|TRBV27|once
TGTGCCAGCACCGGGACTTACAATGAGCAGTTCTTC
CASTGTYNEQFF
>NA|TRBJ2-3|TRBV5-6|NA
NA
CASSFLWGQGSTDTQYF
>NA|TRBJ1-2|TRBV4-1|NA
TGCGCCAGCAGCCAAGATAGGGAGGCTAACTATGGCTACACCTTC
CASSQDREANYGYTF
>TRBD1|TRBJ2-7|TRBV5-4|few
TGTGCCAGCAGCACTACCGGGACAGGGTCTGCCTACGAGCAGTACTTC
CASSTTGTGSAYEQYF
>TRBD1|TRBJ1-5|TRBV7-2|NA
TGTGCCAGCAGCTTTTTTGCCACAGGGGGCAATCAGCCCCAGCATTTT
CASSFFATGGNQPQHF
>NA|TRBJ1-1|TRBV14|NA
TGTGCCAGCAGCCAAGTGCAGCTCAGGGAAGCTTTCTTT
CASSQVQLREAFF
>TRBD1|TRBJ1-1|TRBV5-1|NA
TGCGCCAGCAGCTTGGGGACAGGGTTGGACACTGAAGCTTTCTTT
CASSLGTGLDTEAFF
>NA|TRBJ1-5|TRBV6-1|NA
TGTGCCAGCAGTGAAGCGCTGAGATATAGCAATCAGCCCCAGCATTTT
CASSEALRYSNQPQHF
>NA|TRBJ2-1|TRBV19|NA
TGTGCCAGTAGCAACAGAAGGTTGGATGAGCAGTTCTTC
CASSNRRLDEQFF
>NA|TRBJ1-3|TRBV6-5|NA
TGTGCCAGCAGTTACAGACCCTTCTCTGGAAACACCATATATTTT
CASSYRPFSGNTIYF
>NA|TRBJ2-1|TRBV7-7|NA
TGTGCCAGCAGCTTAGGGACTGGCACCTATAATGAGCAGTTCTTC
CASSLGTGTYNEQFF
>NA|TRBJ2-2|TRBV21-1|NA
TGTGCCAGCAGCAAAGATGGGGATTTGAACACCGGGGAGCTGTTTTTT
CASSKDGDLNTGELFF
>NA|TRBJ2-3|TRBV7-2|NA
TGTGCCAGCAGCTTAGGAAGGGGGGTAGATACGCAGTATTTT
CASSLGRGVDTQYF
>TRBD2|TRBJ2-2|TRBV18|NA
TGTGCCAGCTCACCATCCAGCGGGGGGAACACCGGGGAGCTGTTTTTT
CASSPSSGGNTGELFF
>NA|TRBJ1-1|TRBV2|NA
TGTGCCAGCAGGGAGGATTACACTGAAGCTTTCTTT
CASREDYTEAFF
>TRBD2|TRBJ2-1|TRBV2|NA
TGTGCCAGCAGTAGACTAGCGGGGCAGAGCTCCTACAATGAGCAGTTCTTC
CASSRLAGQSSYNEQFF
>NA|TRBJ2-1|TRBV5-6|few
TGTGCCAGCAGCTTAATAGCACCCAATGAGCAGTTCTTC
CASSLIAPNEQFF
>NA|TRBJ2-5|TRBV7-8|NA
TGTGCCAGCAGCTTATTAGTGGGGGAGCAGTACTTC
CASSLLVGEQYF